A selection of T cell receptor beta chains follows, all from one sample in a study of cytomegalovirus exposure and HLA in healthy donors. Assay used: immunoSEQ multiplex PCR; TCRdb lists only in-frame clones, some missing. Among roughly 100,000 clones, 82% were seen once, and the ten largest hold 1.6%. The sequencing input was PBMCs. The receptors stem from a man between 50 and 59 years old in good health and CMV-seronegative. CDR3s include the opening cysteine and the closing phenylalanine or tryptophan. The D gene is left open where the match is weak. Size tells how often a clone was seen (once, few, many) or the class of an expanded clone, and some rows leave it out.

j_call clone_size d_call v_call cdr3_aa cdr3_nt
TRBJ1-1 once . TRBV18 CASSTEEVLNTEAFF TGTGCCAGCTCAACAGAGGAGGTTTTGAACACTGAAGCTTTCTTT
TRBJ2-4 . . TRBV7-9 CASSLVTQGIQYF TGTGCCAGCAGCTTAGTTACTCAGGGCATTCAGTACTTC
TRBJ1-1 once TRBD1 TRBV5-1 CASGQGANTEAFF TGCGCCAGCGGACAGGGGGCCAACACTGAAGCTTTCTTT
TRBJ2-6 . . TRBV30 CASYRNSGANVLTF TGTGCCTCTTACAGGAATTCTGGGGCCAACGTCCTGACTTTC
TRBJ1-2 . . TRBV25-1 CASSEYGRGYGYTF TGTGCCAGCAGTGAATACGGCAGGGGCTATGGCTACACCTTC
TRBJ1-1 . . TRBV4-1 CASSQRGLAEAFF TGCGCCAGCAGCCAAAGGGGCTTGGCTGAAGCTTTCTTT
TRBJ1-5 . . TRBV6-5 CASSYSREGNQPQHF TGTGCCAGCAGTTACTCGAGGGAGGGCAATCAGCCCCAGCATTTT
TRBJ1-1 . . TRBV18 CASSPQDSWAFF TGTGCCAGCTCACCACAGGACAGTTGGGCTTTCTTT
TRBJ1-5 . . TRBV5-4 CASSFRGNQPQHF TGTGCCAGCAGCTTCAGGGGAAATCAGCCCCAGCATTTT
TRBJ2-1 few TRBD1 TRBV11-2 CASRKWDRVFEQFF TGTGCCAGCAGGAAGTGGGACAGGGTTTTTGAGCAGTTCTTC
TRBJ2-1 . . TRBV4-2 CASSPVGDSYNEQFF TGTGCCAGCAGTCCAGTCGGGGACTCCTACAATGAGCAGTTCTTC
TRBJ2-2 . . TRBV7-9 CASSYGGGELFF TGTGCCAGCAGCTACGGGGGTGGGGAGCTGTTTTTT
TRBJ2-3 . . TRBV5-1 CASSLRDSPGTDTQYF TGCGCCAGCAGCTTAAGGGACTCCCCTGGCACAGATACGCAGTATTTT
TRBJ1-2 . TRBD1 TRBV6-1 CASRTDRANYGYTF TGTGCCAGCAGAACGGACAGGGCTAACTATGGCTACACCTTC
TRBJ1-5 . TRBD1 TRBV5-1 CASSPGTGNQPQHF TGCGCCAGCAGCCCTGGGACAGGCAATCAGCCCCAGCATTTT
TRBJ1-2 . . TRBV5-1 CASSLEAGYGYTF TGCGCCAGCAGCTTGGAGGCAGGCTATGGCTACACCTTC
TRBJ2-2 . . TRBV11-2 CASSLLGRGTGELFF TGTGCCAGCAGCCTCCTGGGAAGGGGCACCGGGGAGCTGTTTTTT
TRBJ2-5 . . TRBV27 CASSQYRQEETQYF TGTGCCAGCAGTCAATACAGGCAGGAAGAGACCCAGTACTTC
TRBJ2-3 . . TRBV5-6 CASSFKDTQYF TGTGCCAGCAGCTTTAAAGATACGCAGTATTTT
TRBJ1-2 . . TRBV7-9 CSSSPQAGGYTF TGTTCCAGCAGCCCCCAGGCAGGGGGCTACACCTTC
TRBJ1-1 . TRBD1 TRBV7-2 CASSFETGWRSTEAFF TGTGCCAGCAGCTTTGAGACAGGGTGGAGGAGCACTGAAGCTTTCTTT
TRBJ1-1 . TRBD1 TRBV7-6 CASSWITGGELSMNTEAFF TGTGCCAGCAGCTGGATTACAGGGGGCGAGCTCTCCATGAACACTGAAGCTTTCTTT
TRBJ1-1 once . TRBV16 CASSPQRGFEKMNTEAFF TGTGCCAGCAGCCCCCAAAGGGGGTTTGAGAAAATGAACACTGAAGCTTTCTTT
TRBJ1-2 once . TRBV19 CASSRQVNYGYTF TGTGCCTCATCCAGACAGGTTAACTATGGCTACACCTTC
TRBJ2-5 . . TRBV10-2 CASNDRLQETQYF TGCGCCAGCAACGACAGGCTACAAGAGACCCAGTACTTC
TRBJ1-6 once TRBD1 TRBV4-2 CASSHIGTGGQNSPLHF TGTGCCAGCAGCCATATAGGGACAGGGGGTCAAAATTCACCCCTCCACTTT